The present TCR beta chain was sequenced within a study of OX40 agonist ivuxolimab in advanced cancers. Broader study findings: The average count of expanded clones was higher among CD8+ T cells than among CD4+.

TCRdb's copy holds only in-frame clones and misses some; the assay was immunoSEQ multiplex PCR. The sample includes more than 65,000 clones, roughly 90% of them seen just once. A word on this clone: Its antigen is undetermined.

In germline, CDR1 is GTSNPN, CDR2 SVGIG (reference sequence). V shed 6 bases, J shed 6 bases, and the junction held 9 bases outside the gene matches. The CDR3 is 13 amino acids. The chain employs TRBV30 and TRBJ2-7; 9 bases agree with TRBD1. Material: CD4+ or CD8+ T cells sorted from blood, obtained in a trial of the OX40 agonist ivuxolimab. This TCR was sampled from an adult with an advanced solid tumor such as melanoma, head and neck, liver or kidney cancer. The CDR3 coding sequence is TGTGCCTGTGTACAGGGGGCGGCTCTCGAGCAGTACTTC. Encoded protein: CACVQGAALEQYF.